These 4 T cell receptor beta chains originate from one sample sequenced in a study of blood T cell repertoires in COVID-19. The assay was immunoSEQ multiplex PCR, and TCRdb's table has in-frame clones only and misses some. The sample carries 130,000 to 150,000 clones, about four fifths recorded once. What was sequenced was peripheral blood. All receptors derive from a man between 65 and 79 years old who had recovered from COVID-19.

This clone was seen more than once but under ten times. V usage is TRBV9 and J usage is TRBJ1-4; TRBD1 matches at 8 bases. The CDR3 consists of 15 residues. Germline assignment: CDR1 SGDLS and CDR2 YYNGEE. Trimming at V came to 3 bases and at J to 4 bases, leaving 5 bases not matched to a gene. The CDR3 reads CASSEGGQGNEKLFF. The CDR3 DNA is TGTGCCAGCAGCGAGGGAGGACAGGGTAATGAAAAACTGTTTTTT.

The chain uses TRBV19 and TRBJ2-1; TRBD2 is a possible D gene (7 bases). The germline V gene encodes CDR1 LNHDA and CDR2 SQIVND (reference sequence). With 3 bases removed from V and 9 bases from J, the gap between germline ends came to 12 bases. The CDR3 sequence is 13 residues long. The CDR3, as DNA: TGTGCCAGTAGTATTGAGGGGGGGGGTGAGCAGTTCTTC. It translates to CASSIEGGGEQFF.

J is TRBJ1-4 and V is TRBV5-1; 7 bases agree with TRBD1. With V trimmed by 0 bases and J by 7 bases, 3 bases remained unmatched. Germline V gives CDR1 SGHRS, CDR2 YFSETQ. The CDR3 has 14 amino acids. The CDR3 DNA reads as TGCGCCAGCAGCTTGGACAGGGGACGTGAAAAACTGTTTTTT. Translated, it gives CASSLDRGREKLFF.

This clone occurred once. The gene calls are TRBV9 and TRBJ1-3; D is perhaps TRBD1 (5 bases). This CDR3 is built from 15 residues. The germline CDR1 and CDR2 sequences are SGDLS and YYNGEE. Trimming shortened V by 2 bases and J by 0 bases, and 9 bases separated the two germline ends. The DNA for the CDR3 is TGTGCCAGCAGCGTGGCAGGGAACTCTGGAAACACCATATATTTT. It specifies CASSVAGNSGNTIYF. The entire variable domain, with the rest obtained from reference TRBV9 and TRBJ1-3, is as follows: DSGVTQTPKHLITATGQRVTLRCSPRSGDLSVYWYQQSLDQGLQFLIQYYNGEERAKGNILERFSAQQFPDLHSELNLSSLELGDSALYFCASSVAGNSGNTIYFGEGSWLTVV.